A single T cell receptor beta chain is shown here with its context. A second PCR of roughly 7 to 11 cycles used a sample-barcoded 5' primer and a J-beta primer mix. TCRdb independently ran MiXCR on the 5' RACE reads; one entry per CDR3 protein. The sample contains around 1,000,000 distinct CDR3 sequences, around 27% of which appear only once. This CDR3 contains 14 residues. CDR1 is LNHNV and CDR2 is YYDKDF in the germline V gene (reference sequence). Losses at the gene ends were 6 bases for V and 5 bases for J; bases not matched to a gene: 6. This sample is part of a study of blood T cells in healthy people across ages. This sample was also put to use in a study of T cells of mothers and their children. This second study notes: Unrelated pairs and related pairs have their TCR recombination output shaped similarly by thymic selection.

The sample taken for sequencing was blood. This sequence joins TRBV15 and TRBJ2-1, with 8 bases that match TRBD2. This receptor was obtained from a girl aged 2 to 10 in good health. The CDR3 region has the DNA TGTGCCACCAGGTGGTATAGCGGGAACAATGAGCAGTTCTTC. It codes for CATRWYSGNNEQFF.